Listed below are T cell receptor beta chains from one sample, sequenced in a study of CD8 T cells in Susac syndrome. TCRdb re-derived calls from the immunoSEQ multiplex PCR reads in MiXCR, one entry per CDR3 protein. The table has 150,000 to 200,000 distinct CDR3 sequences, 80% to 95% seen once. Sequenced material: CD4+ T cells from PBMCs. These receptors came from a human donor with multiple sclerosis. Both conserved end residues are part of each CDR3. A D gene is named only where the DNA matches it firmly. Clone size is not always given. Where it is, it says once, few, many or a class for expanded clones.

j_call,d_call,clone_size,v_call,cdr3_aa,cdr3_nt
TRBJ2-5,NA,NA,TRBV20-1,CSARVDSQETQYF,TGCAGTGCTAGAGTGGACAGCCAAGAGACCCAGTACTTC
TRBJ1-1,TRBD1,NA,TRBV19,CASSRFGTDNTEAFF,TGTGCCAGTAGTAGATTTGGGACAGATAATACTGAAGCTTTCTTT
TRBJ2-3,NA,NA,TRBV29-1,CSVDETQKTDTQYF,TGCAGCGTTGACGAGACCCAGAAGACAGATACGCAGTATTTT
TRBJ2-7,NA,NA,TRBV15,CATSRDFYEQYF,TGTGCCACCAGCAGAGATTTTTACGAGCAGTACTTC
TRBJ1-1,NA,NA,TRBV19,CASSPQKNTEAFF,TGTGCCAGTAGTCCCCAGAAGAACACTGAAGCTTTCTTT
TRBJ2-5,NA,NA,TRBV27,CASSPWHEETQYF,TGTGCCAGCAGTCCTTGGCACGAAGAGACCCAGTACTTC
TRBJ1-2,NA,NA,TRBV19,CASRDGNYGYTF,TGTGCCAGTCGGGACGGAAACTATGGCTACACCTTC
TRBJ2-7,NA,NA,TRBV20-1,CSAPPGGSLYEQYF,TGCAGTGCCCCTCCCGGGGGCTCCCTTTACGAGCAGTACTTC
TRBJ1-2,TRBD1,NA,TRBV20-1,CSAMVRGDGGYTF,TGCAGTGCTATGGTCAGGGGGGACGGTGGCTACACCTTC
TRBJ2-1,TRBD2,NA,TRBV9,CASSPRGRGGPGEQFF,TGTGCCAGCAGCCCCCGCGGGCGGGGGGGCCCGGGTGAGCAGTTCTTC
TRBJ2-1,TRBD2,NA,TRBV6-4,CASSVDAGGYNEQFF,TGTGCCAGCAGTGTGGACGCCGGGGGGTACAATGAGCAGTTCTTC
TRBJ1-4,NA,NA,TRBV3-1,CASSRTGNVEKLFF,TGTGCCAGCAGCAGAACAGGGAACGTTGAAAAACTGTTTTTT
TRBJ2-2,NA,NA,TRBV9,CASSPQRERAGELFF,TGTGCCAGCAGCCCCCAGAGGGAGCGGGCCGGGGAGCTGTTTTTT
TRBJ2-7,TRBD1,NA,TRBV5-1,CASSLVTGDEQYF,TGCGCCAGCAGCTTGGTGACAGGGGATGAACAGTACTTC
TRBJ2-3,NA,NA,TRBV20-1,CSASVLTRTDTQYF,TGCAGTGCTTCGGTCTTAACCCGCACAGATACGCAGTATTTT
TRBJ2-7,NA,NA,TRBV6-6,CASSYSDGYEQYF,TGTGCCAGCAGTTACTCAGACGGCTACGAGCAGTACTTC
TRBJ2-3,NA,NA,TRBV30,CAWSVGRLLDTQYF,TGTGCCTGGAGTGTAGGGCGCCTGCTGGATACGCAGTATTTT
TRBJ1-1,NA,NA,TRBV20-1,CSYSPGPTNTEAFF,TGCAGTTACTCACCGGGACCCACGAACACTGAAGCTTTCTTT
TRBJ2-7,TRBD1,NA,TRBV10-2,CASSGDRVGEQYF,TGCGCCAGCAGTGGAGACAGGGTAGGGGAGCAGTACTTC
TRBJ1-1,NA,NA,TRBV14,CASSQVGTRSTEAFF,TGTGCCAGCAGCCAAGTGGGGACCCGTTCAACTGAAGCTTTCTTT
TRBJ1-1,TRBD1,NA,TRBV18,CASSPTTGENTEAFF,TGTGCCAGCTCACCCACGACAGGGGAGAACACTGAAGCTTTCTTT
TRBJ1-1,NA,NA,TRBV12-3/TRBV12-4,CASTPGRGEAFF,TGTGCCAGCACCCCAGGACGGGGAGAAGCTTTCTTT
TRBJ2-7,TRBD1,NA,TRBV28,CASSRPAGGTYEQYF,TGTGCCAGCAGCCGGCCGGCAGGGGGTACCTACGAGCAGTACTTC
TRBJ1-1,TRBD1,NA,TRBV10-2,CASSESGDRIVNTEAFF,TGCGCCAGCAGTGAGTCAGGGGACAGGATTGTGAACACTGAAGCTTTCTTT
TRBJ2-1,TRBD2,NA,TRBV7-3,CASSAASGGPYNEQFF,TGTGCCAGCAGCGCAGCTAGCGGGGGGCCTTACAATGAGCAGTTCTTC
TRBJ2-7,TRBD2,NA,TRBV28,CASSFLAGTYEQYF,TGTGCCAGCAGTTTCCTAGCGGGAACCTACGAGCAGTACTTC
TRBJ2-1,NA,NA,TRBV5-4,CASSLTGGRDEQFF,TGTGCCAGCAGCTTGACAGGTGGGCGGGATGAGCAGTTCTTC
TRBJ1-6,NA,NA,TRBV20-1,CSAGDSYNSPLHF,TGCAGTGCCGGGGACTCCTATAATTCACCCCTCCACTTT
TRBJ2-1,NA,once,TRBV5-4,CASSLGGSGDFAYNEQFF,TGTGCCAGCAGCTTGGGCGGGTCGGGGGACTTCGCCTACAATGAGCAGTTCTTC
TRBJ2-2,TRBD2,NA,TRBV4-3,CASSQDLGLVLGELFF,TGCGCCAGCAGCCAAGATTTGGGACTAGTTCTCGGGGAGCTGTTTTTT
TRBJ1-5,NA,once,TRBV20-1,CSARDIQASKGPQHF,TGCAGTGCTAGAGATATACAGGCTTCTAAGGGGCCCCAGCATTTT
TRBJ1-4,TRBD1,NA,TRBV4-3,CASSQGDRGAGELFF,TGCGCCAGCAGCCAAGGGGACAGGGGGGCCGGGGAACTGTTTTTT
TRBJ1-1,NA,NA,TRBV13,CASSSRDGNTEAFF,TGTGCCAGCAGCTCGAGGGACGGAAACACTGAAGCTTTCTTT
TRBJ2-5,TRBD2,NA,TRBV29-1,CSVRGLAVPETQYF,TGCAGCGTCAGGGGACTAGCGGTCCCAGAGACCCAGTACTTC
TRBJ2-7,NA,once,TRBV5-4,CAFYTDPYEQYF,TGTGCCTTCTACACCGACCCCTACGAGCAGTACTTC
TRBJ1-2,TRBD1,NA,TRBV3-1,CASSLPGTGAGGYTF,TGTGCCAGCAGCTTGCCTGGGACAGGGGCTGGCGGCTACACCTTC
TRBJ1-3,NA,NA,TRBV18,CASSGGNTIYF,TGTGCCAGCTCCGGCGGAAACACCATATATTTT
TRBJ2-5,NA,NA,TRBV11-2,CASSLASSGQETQYF,TGTGCCAGCAGCTTAGCTAGCAGTGGCCAAGAGACCCAGTACTTC
TRBJ1-1,NA,NA,TRBV20-1,CSASGQTTEAFF,TGCAGTGCTAGTGGACAGACAACTGAAGCTTTCTTT
TRBJ2-1,NA,NA,TRBV12-3/TRBV12-4,CASGTHNEQFF,TGTGCCAGCGGGACTCACAATGAGCAGTTCTTC
TRBJ1-1,TRBD1,NA,TRBV4-1,CASSQTGQGDTEAFF,TGCGCCAGCAGCCAAACCGGACAGGGGGACACTGAAGCTTTCTTT
TRBJ2-1,TRBD2,NA,TRBV15,CATSRAGTSGYNEQFF,TGTGCCACCAGCAGAGCCGGGACTAGCGGTTACAATGAGCAGTTCTTC
TRBJ2-7,TRBD1,NA,TRBV28,CASRGRTGHYEQYF,TGTGCCAGCAGGGGTAGGACAGGGCACTACGAGCAGTACTTC
TRBJ2-1,TRBD1,NA,TRBV28,CASLGQGGILNEQFF,TGTGCCAGCCTCGGACAGGGGGGGATACTCAATGAGCAGTTCTTC
TRBJ2-5,NA,NA,TRBV12-3/TRBV12-4,CASSLHGGGGQETQYF,TGTGCCAGCAGTTTACACGGGGGAGGAGGCCAAGAGACCCAGTACTTC
TRBJ2-4,NA,NA,TRBV6-1,CASSPRPGSSTNIQYF,TGTGCCAGCAGTCCCCGACCCGGGAGCTCCACAAACATTCAGTACTTC
TRBJ2-5,NA,NA,TRBV12-3/TRBV12-4,CASSPGHEMETQYF,TGTGCCAGCAGTCCAGGACACGAGATGGAGACCCAGTACTTC
TRBJ1-6,NA,NA,TRBV13,CASSERDGGLHF,TGTGCCAGCAGCGAAAGGGACGGCGGGCTCCACTTT
TRBJ2-1,NA,few,TRBV5-4,CASSLAAPSYNEQFF,TGTGCCAGCAGCTTAGCGGCACCTTCCTACAATGAGCAGTTCTTC
TRBJ2-7,TRBD1,NA,TRBV12-3/TRBV12-4,CASRRTGGHEQYF,TGTGCCAGCAGACGGACAGGGGGCCACGAGCAGTACTTC
TRBJ1-1,NA,NA,TRBV29-1,CSALQRMNTEAFF,TGCAGCGCTTTACAGAGAATGAACACTGAAGCTTTCTTT
TRBJ2-1,TRBD2,NA,TRBV20-1,CSVVAGVSYNEQFF,TGCAGTGTAGTAGCGGGAGTGAGCTACAATGAGCAGTTCTTC
TRBJ1-1,NA,NA,TRBV19,CASNPQGRPEAFF,TGTGCCAGTAATCCACAGGGCCGGCCTGAAGCTTTCTTT
TRBJ2-2,NA,NA,TRBV19,CASSIQMINTGELFF,TGTGCCAGTAGTATCCAGATGATTAACACCGGGGAGCTGTTTTTT
TRBJ2-5,NA,NA,TRBV25-1,CASSGWRETQYF,TGTGCCAGTTCGGGATGGCGGGAGACCCAGTACTTC